A single sample gave rise to the 20 T cell receptor beta chains below, sequenced in a study of T-cell reconstitution after alpha-beta-depleted transplantation in children. Library preparation (for TCRbeta) was performed with unique molecular identifiers. TCRdb re-analysed the PCR reads in MiXCR, keeping a single row per CDR3 protein. This sample carries hundreds of thousands of distinct CDR3 sequences, roughly a tenth of them seen once, and the ten largest clones take roughly 7.1%. The starting material was PBMCs, obtained before TCRalphabeta/CD19-depleted stem cell transplant. These receptors all come from a boy younger than two with acute myeloid leukemia, due to receive a stem cell transplant.

This clonotype was recorded many times. V is TRBV18 and J is TRBJ2-7, with TRBD2 matching over 13 bases. The V and J ends lost 3 bases and 6 bases, in that order; junction bases with no gene match: 8. Per the germline V gene, CDR1 is KGHSH and CDR2 is LQKENI. CDR3 length: 16 amino acids. CDR3: CASSPCRTSGRIEQYF. The DNA of the CDR3 is TGTGCCAGCTCACCGTGCCGGACTAGCGGGAGAATCGAGCAGTACTTC.

Ten or more counts support this clonotype. The chain is built from TRBV15 and TRBJ1-5; 8 bases agree with TRBD1. This CDR3 has 15 amino acids. The germline gives CDR1 LNHNV, CDR2 YYDKDF (reference sequence). Germline trimming cut 9 bases from V and 0 bases from J; bases unmatched to any gene: 7. The CDR3 is CATDREIYSNQPQHF. DNA for the CDR3: TGTGCCACGGACAGGGAGATATATAGCAATCAGCCCCAGCATTTT.

The sample holds many counts of this clonotype. The J gene is TRBJ1-5, the V gene TRBV30; D gene ambiguous. The CDR3 length is 12 residues. Germline loops: CDR1 GTSNPN, CDR2 SVGIG (reference sequence). The V end lost 0 bases, the J end lost 6 bases, and 6 bases lay between the germline ends. Here the CDR3 reads CAWSVHGQPQHF. CDR3 DNA sequence: TGTGCCTGGAGTGTACATGGTCAGCCCCAGCATTTT.

This clonotype was recorded many times. The chain links TRBV12-3 or TRBV12-4 to TRBJ2-2; D remains unclear. The CDR3 extends over 13 amino acids. Trimming removed 3 bases at V and 7 bases at J, with 9 bases between. CDR3 region: CASSFAGYGELFF. As DNA, the CDR3 is TGTGCCAGCAGTTTTGCAGGCTACGGGGAGCTGTTTTTT.

The CDR3 DNA reads TGTGCCAGCAGTGGGGGGGGCGGGAGGGCCGACAATGAGCAGTTCTTC. This translates into CASSGGGGRADNEQFF. The chain has TRBV6-1 and TRBJ2-1; TRBD2 matches at 9 bases. The CDR3 is 16 residues long. Germline-derived CDR1 and CDR2 are MNHNS and SASEGT. With 4 bases clipped from V and 5 bases from J, the junction kept 9 bases outside the gene matches.

This clonotype was seen repeatedly, ten times or more. V usage is TRBV7-2 and J usage is TRBJ2-1, with TRBD2 as a possible D gene (6 bases). Germline CDR1 and CDR2: SGHTA and FQGNSA. V lost 1 base and J lost 4, with 11 bases in between. There are 15 residues in the CDR3. CDR3 bases: TGTGCCAGCAGCTTAGAGGCTAGCGTATACAATGAGCAGTTCTTC. Translating it yields CASSLEASVYNEQFF.

A note on this clonotype: One end of the junction is discordant with germline, which a read error may explain. The chain combines TRBV27 with TRBJ2-7; a possible D gene is TRBD1 (5 bases). Germline V gene lookup returns CDR1 MNHEY and CDR2 SMNVEV (reference sequence). CDR3 length: 14 amino acids. CDR3 loop: CAGSSTASSYEQYF. Written as DNA, the CDR3 is TGTGCCGGCAGTTCGACAGCGAGCTCCTACGAGCAGTACTTC.

V gene TRBV5-5 combines with J gene TRBJ2-7; the match to TRBD1 covers 8 bases. Germline V gene data show CDR1 as SGHKS and CDR2 as YYEKEE (reference sequence). V gave up 3 bases and J gave up 5 bases; unmatched junction bases: 10. The CDR3 consists of 15 residues. The CDR3 here is CASSSAGQVFHEQYF. The CDR3 nucleotides read TGTGCCAGCAGCTCCGCGGGACAGGTCTTTCACGAGCAGTACTTC.

This clonotype showed up many times. This chain links TRBV10-3 with TRBJ2-7, with D possibly matching TRBD1 (6 bases). The CDR3 consists of 13 residues. Between the trimmed V and J ends, which lost 7 bases and 1 base, there was a span of 11 bases. Germline loops: CDR1 ENHRY, CDR2 SYGVKD. The DNA for the CDR3 is TGTGCCATCAAGACAGGAACTTCCTACGAGCAGTACTTC. This sequence encodes CAIKTGTSYEQYF.

Many counts were recorded for this clonotype. The V gene is TRBV10-3, the J gene TRBJ1-2; D unclear. Germline CDR1 reads ENHRY; CDR2 reads SYGVKD. Trimming stripped 3 bases from V and 4 bases from J, with 6 bases between. This CDR3 has 12 amino acids. The CDR3, as DNA: TGTGCCATCAGTGATCCTCCCTATGGCTACACCTTC. Its protein is CAISDPPYGYTF.

This clonotype has a count of ten or more. The V and J genes are TRBV18 and TRBJ2-7, with TRBD1 matching over 7 bases. V dropped 5 bases and J dropped 0; count of bases not matched to a gene: 7. Germline CDR1 KGHSH, CDR2 LQKENI. This CDR3 contains 15 residues. CDR3 sequence: CASSAAGTASYEQYF. The CDR3, as DNA: TGTGCCAGCTCAGCCGCCGGGACAGCCTCCTACGAGCAGTACTTC.

This clonotype was seen many times. The rearrangement uses TRBV7-2 and TRBJ2-2; no firm D call. The CDR3 is 14 amino acids. Germline V gene lookup returns CDR1 SGHTA and CDR2 FQGNSA. V gave up 5 bases and J gave up 5 bases, with 12 bases separating them. For the CDR3, the DNA is TGTGCCAGCAGCCTTTCCTCCTTAACCGGGGAGCTGTTTTTT. As protein: CASSLSSLTGELFF.

This clonotype was recorded at least ten times. The rearrangement joins TRBV12-3 or TRBV12-4 to TRBJ2-6, with D hard to call. This CDR3 region has 12 residues. Trimming left V 6 bases short and J 3 bases short, with 3 bases between. Here the CDR3 DNA reads TGTGCCAGCAGGGATGGGGCCAACGTCCTGACTTTC. This gives the protein CASRDGANVLTF.

This clonotype was counted many times. The rearrangement uses TRBV5-1 and TRBJ2-3; tentatively, D is TRBD1 (6 bases). Trimming removed 1 base at V and 2 bases at J, with 11 bases between. The CDR3 runs 15 residues. CDR1 is SGHRS, CDR2 YFSETQ, per germline. The DNA of the CDR3 is TGCGCCAGCAGCTTGACCGGGACAAACACAGATACGCAGTATTTT. Protein product: CASSLTGTNTDTQYF.

This clonotype was seen repeatedly, ten times or more. J is TRBJ2-3 and V is TRBV20-1; D not certain. The germline gives CDR1 DFQATT, CDR2 SNEGSKA (reference sequence). The V gene lost 0 bases and the J gene lost 4 bases, with 14 bases spanning the gap. This CDR3 region has 15 residues. CDR3 in DNA: TGCAGTGCTAGAGATATGAGCACAGATCCAGATACGCAGTATTTT. Amino acid sequence: CSARDMSTDPDTQYF.

The rearrangement joins TRBV3-1 to TRBJ2-1, with D perhaps given as TRBD1 or TRBD2 (6 bases each). V was clipped by 5 bases and J by 10 bases, with 21 bases between them. The germline V gene encodes CDR1 LGHDT and CDR2 YNNKEL (reference sequence). The CDR3 spans 15 residues. The CDR3 bases are TGTGCCAGCAGCGAAACCCGAGCGGGTCAGGGGGAGCAGTTCTTC. Its translation: CASSETRAGQGEQFF.

This clonotype was counted ten times or more. V gene TRBV5-1 combines with J gene TRBJ2-3, with 7 bases aligning to TRBD1. With 3 bases clipped from V and 0 bases from J, the junction kept 4 bases outside the gene matches. This CDR3 spans 15 amino acids. Germline loops: CDR1 SGHRS, CDR2 YFSETQ. The chain's CDR3 is CASSWGQTSTDTQYF. CDR3 nucleotide sequence: TGCGCCAGCAGCTGGGGACAGACCAGCACAGATACGCAGTATTTT. The full variable domain, completed using reference TRBV5-1 and TRBJ2-3, is KAGVTQTPRYLIKTRGQQVTLSCSPISGHRSVSWYQQTPGQGLQFLFEYFSETQRNKGNFPGRFSGRQFSNSRSEMNVSTLELGDSALYLCASSWGQTSTDTQYFGPGTRLTVL.

The table lists this clonotype with a few counts. The V and J genes are TRBV6-5 and TRBJ2-3; a weak D match, TRBD2 (6 bases). Germline V lookup: CDR1 MNHEY, CDR2 SVGAGI. V was trimmed by 2 bases and J by 4 bases, leaving 13 bases between them. This CDR3 comprises 15 residues. Here the CDR3 reads CASSYGGGVPDTQYF. CDR3 DNA: TGTGCCAGCAGTTACGGCGGCGGGGTCCCAGATACGCAGTATTTT.

This clonotype showed up many times. The rearrangement links TRBV15 to TRBJ2-1, with D perhaps given as TRBD1 or TRBD2 (5 bases each). CDR3 length: 13 amino acids. Germline V gives CDR1 LNHNV, CDR2 YYDKDF (reference sequence). V gave up 8 bases and J gave up 2 bases, with 10 bases separating them. The CDR3 nucleotides are TGTGCCACCGGGACCGTGGCCTACAATGAGCAGTTCTTC. This gives the protein CATGTVAYNEQFF.

This clonotype was found many times. This chain uses TRBV5-1 with TRBJ2-7; 7 bases agree with TRBD1. In germline, CDR1 is SGHRS, CDR2 YFSETQ. The length of the CDR3 is 12 residues. Trimming at V came to 5 bases and at J to 5 bases, leaving 4 bases not matched to a gene. The CDR3 DNA is TGCGCCAGCAGGGACAGGATCAACGAGCAGTACTTC. It codes for CASRDRINEQYF. The variable domain in full, with the rest retrieved from reference TRBV5-1 and TRBJ2-7, is KAGVTQTPRYLIKTRGQQVTLSCSPISGHRSVSWYQQTPGQGLQFLFEYFSETQRNKGNFPGRFSGRQFSNSRSEMNVSTLELGDSALYLCASRDRINEQYFGPGTRLTVT.